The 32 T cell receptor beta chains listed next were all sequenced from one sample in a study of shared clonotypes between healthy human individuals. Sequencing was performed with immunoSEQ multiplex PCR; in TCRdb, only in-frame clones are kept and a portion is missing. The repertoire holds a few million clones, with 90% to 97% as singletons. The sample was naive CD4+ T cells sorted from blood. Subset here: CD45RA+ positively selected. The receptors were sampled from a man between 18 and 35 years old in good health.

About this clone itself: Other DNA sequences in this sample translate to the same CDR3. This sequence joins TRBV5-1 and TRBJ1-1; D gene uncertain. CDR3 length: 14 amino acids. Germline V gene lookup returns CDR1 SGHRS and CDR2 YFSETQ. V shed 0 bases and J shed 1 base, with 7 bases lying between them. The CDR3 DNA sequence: TGCGCCAGCAGCTTGGTAGGCGGGAACACTGAAGCTTTCTTT. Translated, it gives CASSLVGGNTEAFF.

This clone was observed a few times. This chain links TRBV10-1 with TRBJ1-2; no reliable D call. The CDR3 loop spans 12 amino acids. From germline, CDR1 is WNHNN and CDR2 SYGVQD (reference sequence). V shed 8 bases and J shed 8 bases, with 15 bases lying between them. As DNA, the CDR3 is TGCGCCAGCCCTAACCGCCCGTGGGGCTACACCTTC. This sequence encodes CASPNRPWGYTF.

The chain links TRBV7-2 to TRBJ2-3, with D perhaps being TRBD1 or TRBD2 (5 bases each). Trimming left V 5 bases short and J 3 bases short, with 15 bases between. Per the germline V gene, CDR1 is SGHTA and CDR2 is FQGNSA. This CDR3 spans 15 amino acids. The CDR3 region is CASSPEGRGTDTQYF. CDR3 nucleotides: TGTGCCAGCAGCCCCGAGGGGAGAGGAACAGATACGCAGTATTTT.

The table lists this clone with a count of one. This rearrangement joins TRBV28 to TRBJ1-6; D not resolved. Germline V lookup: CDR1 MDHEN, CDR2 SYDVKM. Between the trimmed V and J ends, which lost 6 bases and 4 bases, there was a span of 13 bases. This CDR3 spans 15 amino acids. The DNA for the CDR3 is TGTGCCAGCAGCCGCCCGGGTTTTTATAATTCACCCCTCCACTTT. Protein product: CASSRPGFYNSPLHF.

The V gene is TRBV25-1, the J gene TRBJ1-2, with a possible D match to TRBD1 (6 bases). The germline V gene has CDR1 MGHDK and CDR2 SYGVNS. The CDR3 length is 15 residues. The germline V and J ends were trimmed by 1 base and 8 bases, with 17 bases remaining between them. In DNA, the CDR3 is TGTGCCAGCAGTGAATTAGGCCCGGGGGCGGGAGGCTACACCTTC. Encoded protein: CASSELGPGAGGYTF.

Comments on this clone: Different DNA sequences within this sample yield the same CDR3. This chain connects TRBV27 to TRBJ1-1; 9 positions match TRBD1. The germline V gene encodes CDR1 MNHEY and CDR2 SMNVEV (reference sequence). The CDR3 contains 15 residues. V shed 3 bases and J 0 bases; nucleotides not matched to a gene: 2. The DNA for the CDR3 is TGTGCCAGCAGTTTTCGGGACAGGGTGAACACTGAAGCTTTCTTT. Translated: CASSFRDRVNTEAFF.

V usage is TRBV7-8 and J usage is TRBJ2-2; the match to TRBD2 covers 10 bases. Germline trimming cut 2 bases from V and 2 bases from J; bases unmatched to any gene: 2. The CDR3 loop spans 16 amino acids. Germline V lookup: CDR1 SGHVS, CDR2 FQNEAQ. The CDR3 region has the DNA TGTGCCAGCAGCTTAAGCGGGGGGGCCAACACCGGGGAGCTGTTTTTT. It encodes CASSLSGGANTGELFF. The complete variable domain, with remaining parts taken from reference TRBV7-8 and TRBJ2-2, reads GAGVSQSPRYKVAKRGQDVALRCDPISGHVSLFWYQQALGQGPEFLTYFQNEAQLDKSGLPSDRFFAERPEGSVSTLKIQRTQQEDSAVYLCASSLSGGANTGELFFGEGSRLTVL.

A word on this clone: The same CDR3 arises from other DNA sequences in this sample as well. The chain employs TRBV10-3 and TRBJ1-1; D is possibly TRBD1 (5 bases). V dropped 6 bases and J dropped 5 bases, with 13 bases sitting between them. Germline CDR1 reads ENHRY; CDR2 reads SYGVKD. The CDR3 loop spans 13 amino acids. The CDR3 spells CAISPAGDTEAFF. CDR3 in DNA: TGTGCCATCAGCCCCGCGGGGGATACTGAAGCTTTCTTT.

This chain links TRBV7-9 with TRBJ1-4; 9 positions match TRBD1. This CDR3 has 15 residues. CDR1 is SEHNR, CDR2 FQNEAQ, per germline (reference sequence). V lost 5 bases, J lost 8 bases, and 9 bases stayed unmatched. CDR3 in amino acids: CASSAVGQGDEKLFF. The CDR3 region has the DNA TGTGCCAGCAGCGCCGTGGGACAGGGAGACGAAAAACTGTTTTTT.

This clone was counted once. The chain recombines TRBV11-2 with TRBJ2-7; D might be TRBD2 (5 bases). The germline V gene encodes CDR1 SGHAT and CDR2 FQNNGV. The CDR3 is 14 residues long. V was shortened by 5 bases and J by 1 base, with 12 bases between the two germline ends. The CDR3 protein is CASSKLPGSYEQYF. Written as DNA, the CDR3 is TGTGCCAGCAGCAAACTTCCGGGATCCTACGAGCAGTACTTC.

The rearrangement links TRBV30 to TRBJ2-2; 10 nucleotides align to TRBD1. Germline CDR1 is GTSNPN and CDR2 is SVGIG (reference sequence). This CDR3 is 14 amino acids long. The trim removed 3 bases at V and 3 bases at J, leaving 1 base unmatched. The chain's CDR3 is CAWRDRGDTGELFF. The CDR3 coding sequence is TGTGCCTGGAGGGACAGGGGGGACACCGGGGAGCTGTTTTTT.

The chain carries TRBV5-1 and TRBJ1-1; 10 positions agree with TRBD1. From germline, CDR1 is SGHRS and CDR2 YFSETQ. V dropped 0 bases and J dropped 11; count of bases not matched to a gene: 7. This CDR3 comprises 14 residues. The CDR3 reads CASSLAGTGDKAFF. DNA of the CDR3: TGCGCCAGCAGCTTGGCCGGGACAGGGGATAAGGCTTTCTTT.

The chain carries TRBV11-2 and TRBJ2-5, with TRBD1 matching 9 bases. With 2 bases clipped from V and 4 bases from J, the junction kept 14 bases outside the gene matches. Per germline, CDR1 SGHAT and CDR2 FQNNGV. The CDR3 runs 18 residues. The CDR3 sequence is CASSLMSGTGWWGETQYF. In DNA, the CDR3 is TGTGCCAGCAGCTTAATGTCGGGGACAGGGTGGTGGGGAGAGACCCAGTACTTC.

The CDR3 is CARTVSRDTQYF. Written as DNA, the CDR3 is TGTGCGCGGACAGTCTCACGAGATACGCAGTATTTT. The V and J genes are TRBV30 and TRBJ2-3, with D maybe TRBD1 (6 bases). Per germline, CDR1 GTSNPN and CDR2 SVGIG (reference sequence). The CDR3 loop spans 12 amino acids.

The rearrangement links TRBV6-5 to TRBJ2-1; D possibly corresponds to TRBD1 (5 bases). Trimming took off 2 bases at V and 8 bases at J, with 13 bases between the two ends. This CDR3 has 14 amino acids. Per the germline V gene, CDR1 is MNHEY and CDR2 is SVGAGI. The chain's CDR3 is CASSYRHRSYEQFF. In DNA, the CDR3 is TGTGCCAGCAGTTACCGACACAGGAGCTATGAGCAGTTCTTC.

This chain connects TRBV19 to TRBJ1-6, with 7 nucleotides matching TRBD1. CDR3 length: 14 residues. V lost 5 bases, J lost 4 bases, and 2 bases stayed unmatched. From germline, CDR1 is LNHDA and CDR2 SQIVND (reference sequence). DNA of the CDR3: TGTGCCAGTAGTGCGACAGGGTATAATTCACCCCTCCACTTT. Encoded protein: CASSATGYNSPLHF. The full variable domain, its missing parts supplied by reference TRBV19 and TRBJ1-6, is DGGITQSPKYLFRKEGQNVTLSCEQNLNHDAMYWYRQDPGQGLRLIYYSQIVNDFQKGDIAEGYSVSREKKESFPLTVTSAQKNPTAFYLCASSATGYNSPLHFGNGTRLTVT.

The DNA of the CDR3 is TGTGCCAGCTCCCGGGGAGTGGCTAATGAAAAACTGTTTTTT. The encoded protein is CASSRGVANEKLFF. The chain couples TRBV18 to TRBJ1-4; D is ambiguous. The ends were cut back, 6 bases at V and 3 bases at J, with 11 bases in the middle. The CDR3 runs to 14 residues. CDR1 is KGHSH, CDR2 LQKENI, per germline.

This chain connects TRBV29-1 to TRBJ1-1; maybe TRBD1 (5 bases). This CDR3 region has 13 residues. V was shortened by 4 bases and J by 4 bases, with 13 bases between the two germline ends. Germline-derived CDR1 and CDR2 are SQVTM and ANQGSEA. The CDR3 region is CSVARALGTEAFF. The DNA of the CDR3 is TGCAGCGTTGCCAGGGCCCTGGGCACTGAAGCTTTCTTT.

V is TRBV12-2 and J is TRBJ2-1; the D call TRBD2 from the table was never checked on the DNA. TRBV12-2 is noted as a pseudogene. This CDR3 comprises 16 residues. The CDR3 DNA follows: TGTGCAAGTCGCATAACTAGCGGAAGCTCCTACAATGAGCAGTTCTTC. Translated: CASRITSGSSYNEQFF.

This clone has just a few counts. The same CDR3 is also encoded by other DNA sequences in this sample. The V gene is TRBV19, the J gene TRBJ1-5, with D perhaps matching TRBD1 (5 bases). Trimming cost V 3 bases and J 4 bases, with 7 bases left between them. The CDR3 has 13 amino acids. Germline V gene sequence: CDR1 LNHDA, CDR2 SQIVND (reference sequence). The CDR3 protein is CASSITGNQPQHF. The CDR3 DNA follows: TGTGCCAGTAGTATCACAGGAAATCAGCCCCAGCATTTT.

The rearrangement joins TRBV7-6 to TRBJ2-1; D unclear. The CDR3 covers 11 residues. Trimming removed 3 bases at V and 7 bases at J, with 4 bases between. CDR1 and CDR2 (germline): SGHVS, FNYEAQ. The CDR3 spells CASSLRNEQFF. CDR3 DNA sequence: TGTGCCAGCAGCTTGAGGAATGAGCAGTTCTTC.

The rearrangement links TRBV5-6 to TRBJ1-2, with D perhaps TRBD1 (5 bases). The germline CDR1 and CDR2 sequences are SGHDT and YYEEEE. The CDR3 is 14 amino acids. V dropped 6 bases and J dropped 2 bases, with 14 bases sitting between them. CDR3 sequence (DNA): TGTGCCAGCACCAAGGACGGGGGAAACTATGGCTACACCTTC. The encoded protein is CASTKDGGNYGYTF.

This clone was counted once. CDR3 in amino acids: CASSLQAGVNQETQYF. DNA for the CDR3: TGCGCCAGCAGCTTACAAGCGGGGGTCAACCAAGAGACCCAGTACTTC. J is TRBJ2-5 and V is TRBV5-1; 8 positions agree with TRBD2. The CDR3 extends over 16 amino acids. Trimming removed 2 bases from V and 0 bases from J; junction bases left unmatched: 6. Germline CDR1 is SGHRS and CDR2 is YFSETQ.

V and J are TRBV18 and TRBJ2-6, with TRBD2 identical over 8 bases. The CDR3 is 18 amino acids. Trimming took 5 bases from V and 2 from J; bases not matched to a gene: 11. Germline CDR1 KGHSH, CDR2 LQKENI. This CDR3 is CASSVAGAGAAGANVLTF. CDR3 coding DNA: TGTGCCAGCTCAGTTGCGGGAGCGGGAGCCGCTGGGGCCAACGTCCTGACTTTC.

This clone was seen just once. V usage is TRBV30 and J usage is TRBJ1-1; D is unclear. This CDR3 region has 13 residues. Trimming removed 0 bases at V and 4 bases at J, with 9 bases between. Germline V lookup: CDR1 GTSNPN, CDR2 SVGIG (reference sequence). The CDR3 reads CAWSVSGFTEAFF. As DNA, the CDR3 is TGTGCCTGGAGTGTATCGGGGTTCACTGAAGCTTTCTTT. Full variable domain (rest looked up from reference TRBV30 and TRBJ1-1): SQTIHQWPATLVQPVGSPLSLECTVEGTSNPNLYWYRQAAGRGLQLLFYSVGIGQISSEVPQNLSASRPQDRQFILSSKKLLLSDSGFYLCAWSVSGFTEAFFGQGTRLTVV.

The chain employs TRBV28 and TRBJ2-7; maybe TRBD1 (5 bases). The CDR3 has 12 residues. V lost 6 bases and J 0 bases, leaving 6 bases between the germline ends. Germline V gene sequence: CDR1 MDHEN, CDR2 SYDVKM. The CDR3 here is CASRGASYEQYF. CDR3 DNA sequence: TGTGCCAGCAGAGGGGCCTCCTACGAGCAGTACTTC.

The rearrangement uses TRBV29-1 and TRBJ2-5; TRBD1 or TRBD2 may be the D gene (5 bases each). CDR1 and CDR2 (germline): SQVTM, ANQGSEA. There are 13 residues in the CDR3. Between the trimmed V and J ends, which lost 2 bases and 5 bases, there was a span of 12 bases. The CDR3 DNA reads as TGCAGCGTTGAAAGAGGGGTCCCGGAGACCCAGTACTTC. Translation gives CSVERGVPETQYF.

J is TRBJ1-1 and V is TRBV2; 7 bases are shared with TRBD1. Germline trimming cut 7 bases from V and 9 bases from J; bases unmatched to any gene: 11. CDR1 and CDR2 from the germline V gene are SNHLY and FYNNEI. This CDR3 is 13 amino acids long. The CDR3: CASTDSTGWKAFF. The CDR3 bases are TGTGCCAGCACCGATTCGACAGGGTGGAAAGCTTTCTTT.

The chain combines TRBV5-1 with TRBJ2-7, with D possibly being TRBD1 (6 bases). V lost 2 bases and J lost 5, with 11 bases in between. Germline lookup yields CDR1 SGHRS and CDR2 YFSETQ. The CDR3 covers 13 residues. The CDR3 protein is CASSFPGADEQYF. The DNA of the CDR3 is TGCGCCAGCAGCTTTCCAGGGGCGGACGAGCAGTACTTC.

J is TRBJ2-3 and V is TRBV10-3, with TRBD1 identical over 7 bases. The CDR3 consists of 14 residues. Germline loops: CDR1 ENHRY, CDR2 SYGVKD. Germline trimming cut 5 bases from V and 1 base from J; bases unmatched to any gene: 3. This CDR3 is CAISTGTGTDTQYF. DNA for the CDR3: TGTGCCATCAGTACCGGGACAGGCACAGATACGCAGTATTTT.

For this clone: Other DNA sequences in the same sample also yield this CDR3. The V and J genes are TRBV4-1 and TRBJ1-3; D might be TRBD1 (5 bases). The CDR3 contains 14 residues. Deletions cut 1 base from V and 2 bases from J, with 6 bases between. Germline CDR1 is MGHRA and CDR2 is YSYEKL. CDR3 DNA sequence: TGCGCCAGCAGCCAAGCGGGGGCTGGAAACACCATATATTTT. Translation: CASSQAGAGNTIYF.

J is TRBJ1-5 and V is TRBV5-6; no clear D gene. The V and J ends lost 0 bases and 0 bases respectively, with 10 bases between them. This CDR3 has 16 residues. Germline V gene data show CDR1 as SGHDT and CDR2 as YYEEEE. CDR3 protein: CASSLAGRYSNQPQHF. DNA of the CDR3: TGTGCCAGCAGCTTGGCCGGGAGATATAGCAATCAGCCCCAGCATTTT.